The source of this TCR beta chain is a study of early T cells in non-severe SARS-CoV-2 infection. Study-wide context: Unsorted whole blood bulk RNA was sequenced, with unpaired chains.

Unique molecular identifier tags were affixed to discrete cDNA molecules. TCRdb reprocessed the 5' RACE reads via MiXCR and lists one record per CDR3 protein. The profile shows about 46,000 distinct CDR3 sequences, 5% to 6.5% of them singletons. Many counts were recorded for this clonotype. Its antigen is still unknown. Study observations and caveats: VDJdb matching favored anti-spike CD8 responses, missing private and CD4 specificities.

Germline V gives CDR1 SQVTM, CDR2 ANQGSEA. V was pared by 8 bases and J by 8 bases, with 16 bases between. The CDR3 spans 12 residues. This clonotype originated in an adult who was a healthcare worker with PCR-confirmed SARS-CoV-2 infection or an uninfected control (not recorded which). Sample: whole blood, taken at baseline. The chain carries TRBV29-1 and TRBJ2-1; D may be TRBD1 (6 bases). Written as DNA, the CDR3 is TGCAGCTACCAGGGAGCAGGGGATGAGCAGTTCTTC. Translated: CSYQGAGDEQFF.